The rows below give T cell receptor beta chains drawn from one sample of a study of regulatory T cells in long-lasting Graves disease. TCRdb called the multiplex PCR reads again in MiXCR, with one record for every CDR3 protein. Among 350,000 to 500,000 distinct CDR3 sequences, approximately 22% were seen once, and the ten largest hold roughly 13%. The input for sequencing was peripheral blood mononuclear cells (PBMCs), taken when the disease was refractory, from a patient treated with antithyroid drugs. The receptor set was obtained from a female donor with Graves disease. Each CDR3 is given with its conserved first and last residue. The D gene is left open where the match is weak. A row's size may be missing; if present it is once, few, many or a size class.

clone_size,v_call,d_call,j_call,cdr3_nt,cdr3_aa
many,TRBV3-1,NA,TRBJ1-6,TGTGCCAGCAGCCAAGGCGGCAGTAATTCACCCCTCCACTTT,CASSQGGSNSPLHF
NA,TRBV7-9,TRBD2,TRBJ2-1,TGTGCCAGCAGCGACACTAGCGGGAACTACAATGAGCAGTTCTTC,CASSDTSGNYNEQFF
few,TRBV6-1,NA,TRBJ2-7,TGTGCCAGCAGCCTCGACAGAACTTTTTCCTACGAGCAGTACTTC,CASSLDRTFSYEQYF
many,TRBV2,NA,TRBJ1-3,TGTGCCACCTTGTCCTCTGGAAACACCATATATTTT,CATLSSGNTIYF
NA,TRBV10-3,TRBD2,TRBJ2-2,TGTGCCATCAGTGACAGGGAGGGGAACACCGGGGAGCTGTTTTTT,CAISDREGNTGELFF
few,TRBV7-8,NA,TRBJ2-2,TGTGCCAGCGGTCGCAGGGAGGTATTCGCGAACACCGGGGAGCTGTTTTTT,CASGRREVFANTGELFF
NA,TRBV7-9,TRBD1,TRBJ1-6,TGTGCCAGCAGCTTGGAGACAGGGGGGTATTCACCCCTCCACTTT,CASSLETGGYSPLHF
many,TRBV28,NA,TRBJ1-2,TGTGCCAGCAGTTTTAGGGGAAATGGCTACACCTTC,CASSFRGNGYTF
NA,TRBV30,NA,TRBJ2-5,TGTGCCTGGGACTCCACAAGGGGGACCCAGTACTTC,CAWDSTRGTQYF
many,TRBV2,NA,TRBJ2-2,TGTGCCACCCTGGCCAACACCGGGGAGCTGTTTTTT,CATLANTGELFF
few,TRBV5-4,TRBD2,TRBJ2-3,TGTGCCAGCAGCTTGGTAGCGGGAGCAACAGATACGCAGTATTTT,CASSLVAGATDTQYF
many,TRBV27,TRBD1,TRBJ1-2,TGTGCCAGCAGAAAGGGGGCCGCCTATGGCTACACCTTC,CASRKGAAYGYTF
NA,TRBV29-1,TRBD2,TRBJ2-2,TGCAGCGTTGAAGATGTGCGGGAGGGGATCGGGGAGCTGTTTTTT,CSVEDVREGIGELFF
many,TRBV24-1,TRBD1,TRBJ2-7,TGTGCCACCAGTGAATCCGGGACAGTCTCCTACGAGCAGTACTTC,CATSESGTVSYEQYF
many,TRBV20-1,TRBD1,TRBJ2-7,TGCAGTGCTCTCGCTGTCGACAGGGGACCCTACGAGCAGTACTTC,CSALAVDRGPYEQYF
many,TRBV27,NA,TRBJ1-5,TGTGCCAGCAGTTTGGGGCAAAGGGCAGGAGGGTCCAATCAGCCCCAGCATTTT,CASSLGQRAGGSNQPQHF
many,TRBV28,NA,TRBJ2-6,TGTGCCAGCAGTGTGGGGGGCTCTGGGGCCAACGTCCTGACTTTC,CASSVGGSGANVLTF
many,TRBV27,TRBD1,TRBJ1-2,TGTGCCAGCAGTTTACGGGGGACAGTCTATGGCTACACCTTC,CASSLRGTVYGYTF
few,TRBV20-1,NA,TRBJ2-5,TGCAGTGCTAGAGATGGTCCTAGCCGGGAGACCCAGTACTTC,CSARDGPSRETQYF
many,TRBV28,NA,TRBJ2-7,TGTGCCAGCAGTTTAACCCTCAGGGGCGCTTCCTCCTACGAGCAGTACTTC,CASSLTLRGASSYEQYF
NA,TRBV27,NA,TRBJ2-2,TGTGCCAGCAGTTTGAGGCGGGGAGGCACCGGGGAGCTGTTTTTT,CASSLRRGGTGELFF
many,TRBV7-2,NA,TRBJ2-5,TGTGCCAGCAGCTTAGGTACACTCCAACAAGAGACCCAGTACTTC,CASSLGTLQQETQYF
NA,TRBV4-1,NA,TRBJ2-2,TGCGCCAGCAGCCAAGGTCTACATATCACCGGGGAGCTGTTTTTT,CASSQGLHITGELFF
NA,TRBV28,NA,TRBJ2-1,TGTGCCAGCCGGGACTCCAATGAGCAGTTCTTC,CASRDSNEQFF
many,TRBV20-1,TRBD2,TRBJ2-7,TGCAGTGCTAGGATAAGCGGGAGGGCCTACGAGCAGTACTTC,CSARISGRAYEQYF
NA,TRBV28,NA,TRBJ2-4,TGTGCCAGCAGTGGGGTGGGGGACATTCAGTACTTC,CASSGVGDIQYF
NA,TRBV19,TRBD1,TRBJ1-2,TGTGCCAGTAGTGCTAGGGACAGGGGGCGATTGGATGGCTACACCTTC,CASSARDRGRLDGYTF
NA,TRBV2,TRBD1,TRBJ1-6,TGTGCCAGCAGTGCCCTTTCCCGGGGACAGGGCAATTCACCCCTCCACTTT,CASSALSRGQGNSPLHF
many,TRBV28,TRBD1,TRBJ2-7,TGTGCCAGCAGTTTATCAGGGACAGGGAGAGTCGGCGAGCAGTACTTC,CASSLSGTGRVGEQYF
many,TRBV6-1,NA,TRBJ2-5,TGTGCCAGCAGTCATAGGACGGGAGTAGCGGAGACCCAGTACTTC,CASSHRTGVAETQYF
NA,TRBV27,TRBD2,TRBJ2-3,TGTGCCAGCAGTTTACGGCGTTGGGCTAGCGGGAGCACAGATACGCAGTATTTT,CASSLRRWASGSTDTQYF
many,TRBV28,TRBD1,TRBJ2-7,TGTGCCAGCAGACCGATTAGGGGGCCCTACGAGCAGTACTTC,CASRPIRGPYEQYF
many,TRBV27,NA,TRBJ1-5,TGTGCCAGCAGTCCTCAATGGAGCAATCAGCCCCAGCATTTT,CASSPQWSNQPQHF
few,TRBV2,NA,TRBJ2-3,TGTGCCAGCAGTGGGCAAGCGGGACAGACGCAGTATTTT,CASSGQAGQTQYF
many,TRBV12-3/TRBV12-4,NA,TRBJ1-2,TGTGCCAGCAGTTTAACTTATCACTATGGCTACACCTTC,CASSLTYHYGYTF
few,TRBV7-2,NA,TRBJ2-2,TGTGCCAGCAGCTCTCAGGGAGCCGGGGAGCTGTTTTTT,CASSSQGAGELFF
NA,TRBV7-9,NA,TRBJ2-1,TGTGCCAGCAGCAACCGACAGACCTCGCCCTCCTTC,CASSNRQTSPSF
NA,TRBV27,NA,TRBJ1-1,TGTGCCAGCAGTTTATTAAGGGTGAACACTGAAGCTTTCTTT,CASSLLRVNTEAFF
NA,TRBV20-1,NA,TRBJ2-2,TGCAGTGCTAGTTCCTACAGGCCGAACACCGGGGAGCTGTTTTTT,CSASSYRPNTGELFF
NA,TRBV9,NA,TRBJ2-5,TGTGCCAGCAGCGCTGGGGGGTTGGCACAAGAGACCCAGTACTTC,CASSAGGLAQETQYF
many,TRBV28,TRBD2,TRBJ2-7,TGTGCCAGCAGTTTCGGGACTAGCGGCTACGAGCAGTACTTC,CASSFGTSGYEQYF
many,TRBV12-3/TRBV12-4,NA,TRBJ2-5,TGTGCCAGCAGTTTAGGGGTCCCATTGGGAGAGACCCAGTACTTC,CASSLGVPLGETQYF
many,TRBV27,NA,TRBJ2-2,TGTGCCAGTACGCGAACAGTGAACACCGGGGAGCTGTTTTTT,CASTRTVNTGELFF
few,TRBV15,TRBD1,TRBJ2-7,TGTGCCACCAGCAGCCAGCGACAGGGGGCCTACGAGCAGTACTTC,CATSSQRQGAYEQYF
many,TRBV28,NA,TRBJ1-1,TGTGCCAGCAGTATGGGAGGCCGTTGGGCTTTCTTT,CASSMGGRWAFF
many,TRBV7-9,NA,TRBJ2-6,TGTGCCAGCAGCTCCGTAACCTCTGGGGCCAACGTCCTGACTTTC,CASSSVTSGANVLTF
many,TRBV2,TRBD2,TRBJ2-7,TGTGCCAGCAGCGGGACTAGCGGGAGACGGAACGAGCAGTACTTC,CASSGTSGRRNEQYF
once,TRBV20-1,NA,TRBJ2-3,TGCAGTGCTAGAGATGGCGCAGATACGCAGTATTTT,CSARDGADTQYF
many,TRBV14,NA,TRBJ2-5,TGTGCCAGCAGCTCCATGGGGGAGACCCAGTACTTC,CASSSMGETQYF
NA,TRBV30,TRBD2,TRBJ2-2,TGTGCCTTGAAGTCAGCGGGGGCCGCCGGGGAGCTGTTTTTT,CALKSAGAAGELFF
many,TRBV30,NA,TRBJ1-2,TGTGCCTGGAGCTTGTTGGCGGGCTATGGCTACACCTTC,CAWSLLAGYGYTF
many,TRBV30,NA,TRBJ2-4,TGTGCCTGGTCACTAGGGGTCAAAAACATTCAGTACTTC,CAWSLGVKNIQYF
NA,TRBV7-3,TRBD2,TRBJ2-7,TGTGCCAGCAGCTCGCGTGCGAGGGTCACTAGCGGGAGTGGTTGCGAGCAGTACTTC,CASSSRARVTSGSGCEQYF
NA,TRBV6-1,TRBD2,TRBJ2-1,TGTGCCAGCAGTGAAATTAGCGGGAATGAGCAGTTCTTC,CASSEISGNEQFF
few,TRBV30,NA,TRBJ1-1,TGTGCCTGGACGAAGGGGAGCACTGAAGCTTTCTTT,CAWTKGSTEAFF